This T cell receptor beta chain was identified in a study of PD-L1 blockade in urothelial cancer. Study context: Blood analysis was done at 3 weeks (second dose) and 6 weeks after treatment began. Findings and caveats of the study: At the 3-week point, tumor-associated blood clones expanded more in durable-benefit patients.

PCRs were each spiked with synthetic TCR analog templates. Method: immunoSEQ multiplex PCR; TCRdb's copy keeps in-frame clones and lacks some. This table holds about 80,000 clones, approximately 90% found once. On this clone: The antigen is not known.

This CDR3 contains 16 residues. V lost 2 bases and J 3 bases, leaving 17 bases between the germline ends. Germline V gene sequence: CDR1 SGHAT, CDR2 FQNNGV. The clonotype originates from a woman in her seventies with urothelial cancer. The sample in question was PBMCs, obtained around atezolizumab (anti-PD-L1) treatment. The V gene is TRBV11-2, the J gene TRBJ2-7; TRBD2 is a possible D gene (6 bases). In nucleotides, the CDR3 is TGTGCCAGCAGCTTATCCCGGGACTCCTTTAGCTACGAGCAGTACTTC. Protein: CASSLSRDSFSYEQYF.